The 8 T cell receptor beta chains reported below all come from one sample, sequenced in a study of vaccination effects on CD4 cells after COVID-19 (dated by TCRdb to between 2020 and 2023). After around 11 days of culture, CD4+ T cells were isolated with the EasySep CD4+ T cell isolation kit. Receptor libraries were prepared by the immunoSEQ multiplex PCR assay. In its TCRdb copy, this immuneACCESS table keeps in-frame sequences only and misses some clones. Where compared with another copy, unresolved V genes explain less than half of these, and the others have no known cause. The sample contains some 23,000 clones, less than 75% of them found a single time. Jointly, the top ten make up approximately 10% of the sample. No antigen is known for these receptors. The source material was CD4+ T cells from PBMCs cultured without peptide, sampled before COVID-19 vaccination. These receptors all stem from a human donor who received a COVID-19 vaccine.

The chain employs TRBV5-6 and TRBJ2-3; D gene ambiguous. This CDR3 region has 15 residues. CDR1 and CDR2 from the germline V gene are SGHDT and YYEEEE. Trimming stripped 0 bases from V and 4 bases from J, with 12 bases between. For the CDR3, the DNA is TGTGCCAGCAGCTTGGCCCTCGGTGGGGCAGATACGCAGTATTTT. Protein: CASSLALGGADTQYF.

A few counts support this clone. The chain is built from TRBV4-3 and TRBJ2-2; TRBD1 is a possible D gene (7 bases). Trimming shortened V by 4 bases and J by 4 bases, and 13 bases separated the two germline ends. The germline V gene encodes CDR1 LGHNA and CDR2 YSLEER. The CDR3 length is 15 residues. The CDR3 nucleotides are TGCGCCAGCAGCCCAGGGGGGCTCACCACCGGGGAGCTGTTTTTT. It encodes CASSPGGLTTGELFF.

This clone has only a few counts. CDR3 bases: TGTGCCAGCAGTGAACAGGGAAGCAATCAGCCCCAGCATTTT. This gives the protein CASSEQGSNQPQHF. The chain joins TRBV6-1 to TRBJ1-5; D perhaps matches TRBD1 (5 bases). Germline V gene lookup returns CDR1 MNHNS and CDR2 SASEGT. This CDR3 spans 14 amino acids. Trimming took 2 bases from V and 1 from J, leaving 6 bases between them.

The genes are TRBV18 and TRBJ1-1; 7 bases are a match to TRBD1. CDR3 size: 14 residues. Trimming removed 6 bases from V and 4 bases from J; junction bases left unmatched: 8. Germline-derived CDR1 and CDR2 are KGHSH and LQKENI. CDR3: CASSPTPGGTEAFF. DNA of the CDR3: TGTGCCAGCTCCCCCACCCCAGGGGGCACTGAAGCTTTCTTT. Using reference TRBV18 and TRBJ1-1 for the parts outside the CDR3, the full variable domain is NAGVMQNPRHLVRRRGQEARLRCSPMKGHSHVYWYRQLPEEGLKFMVYLQKENIIDESGMPKERFSAEFPKEGPSILRIQQVVRGDSAAYFCASSPTPGGTEAFFGQGTRLTVV.

The chain links TRBV5-6 to TRBJ2-7, with D perhaps matching TRBD1 (5 bases). This CDR3 spans 15 amino acids. V was shortened by 0 bases and J by 5 bases, with 15 bases between the two germline ends. Germline-derived CDR1 and CDR2 are SGHDT and YYEEEE. The DNA for the CDR3 is TGTGCCAGCAGCTTGGAAGGGCAGGGTAGGCACGAGCAGTACTTC. Its translation is CASSLEGQGRHEQYF.

The CDR3 DNA reads TGTGCCACCAGCAGAGAACCGGGACCCGGGGCGGGGAATGAGCAGTTCTTC. It is translated as CATSREPGPGAGNEQFF. The chain couples TRBV15 to TRBJ2-1; D possibly corresponds to TRBD2 (6 bases). This CDR3 is 17 amino acids long. Per germline, CDR1 LNHNV and CDR2 YYDKDF (reference sequence). Trimming removed 0 bases at V and 7 bases at J, with 19 bases between. The complete variable domain, with remaining parts taken from reference TRBV15 and TRBJ2-1, reads DAMVIQNPRYQVTQFGKPVTLSCSQTLNHNVMYWYQQKSSQAPKLLFHYYDKDFNNEADTPDNFQSRRPNTSFCFLDIRSPGLGDTAMYLCATSREPGPGAGNEQFFGPGTRLTVL.

The chain recombines TRBV3-1 (or the pseudogene TRBV3-2) with TRBJ1-1; 7 bases are shared with TRBD1. After removal of 1 base from V and 4 bases from J, the junction contained 6 bases not matched to a gene. CDR3 length: 15 residues. Germline V gene data show CDR1 as LGHDT and CDR2 as YNNKEL (reference sequence). The CDR3, as DNA: TGTGCCAGCAGCCAAGGCGCCAGGGGGGGCACTGAAGCTTTCTTT. Translation: CASSQGARGGTEAFF.

This clone was observed a single time. The chain employs TRBV6-1 and TRBJ1-5, with 7 bases that match TRBD1. Losses at the gene ends were 2 bases for V and 2 bases for J; bases not matched to a gene: 3. This CDR3 has 15 amino acids. In germline, CDR1 is MNHNS, CDR2 SASEGT. The CDR3 loop reads CASSETGAGNQPQHF. CDR3 coding DNA: TGTGCCAGCAGTGAAACAGGGGCGGGCAATCAGCCCCAGCATTTT.